This T cell receptor beta chain is from a study of beta chain features in type 1 diabetes. V lost 4 bases and J lost 7; bases outside the gene matches: 6. The CDR3 runs to 14 residues. Germline CDR1 reads MNHEY; CDR2 reads SVGAGI. Sequenced material consisted of expressed TCRB transcripts (all of the isolated RNA was reverse transcribed). The assay was immunoSEQ multiplex PCR, and TCRdb's table has in-frame clones only and misses some. The sample yields 250,000 to 350,000 clones, about 13% seen once. Regarding this clone: Its target is unknown.

Study-level points and caveats: Shortening of TCRB CDR3s, moderate but significant, appeared in all four CD4+ subsets of Type 1 diabetes patients.

This chain joins TRBV6-5 and TRBJ1-1; 10 bases are shared with TRBD1. The sequence derives from a man aged 30-40 years with type 1 diabetes. The specimen was naive CD4+ T cells from blood. Here the CDR3 reads CASSSGTGVFEAFF. CDR3 DNA sequence: TGTGCCAGCAGTTCCGGGACAGGGGTTTTTGAAGCTTTCTTT.